The 18 T cell receptor beta chains in this list originate from one sample, sequenced in a study of T cell responses to AZD1222 COVID-19 vaccine. Generated by immunoSEQ multiplex PCR, the TCRdb table keeps only in-frame clones and is missing some. The repertoire has over 50,000 clones, 81% of them found once; the top ten carry 20% to 30%. The sequenced sample was peripheral blood, obtained 28 days after the second AZD1222 dose. These receptors came from an adult who received the AZD1222 COVID-19 vaccine.

Here the CDR3 DNA reads TGTGCCAGCAGCCAAGAAACAGTGAGTGGGAAACTGTTTTTT. Translating gives CASSQETVSGKLFF. This chain uses TRBV3-1 (or the pseudogene TRBV3-2) with TRBJ1-4; D gene ambiguous. CDR1 is LGHDT, CDR2 YNNKEL, per germline (reference sequence). With 0 bases removed from V and 11 bases from J, the gap between germline ends came to 13 bases. The CDR3 is 14 residues long.

The chain joins TRBV7-6 to TRBJ2-3; D might be TRBD2 (6 bases). Trimming left V 3 bases short and J 2 bases short, with 21 bases between. This CDR3 spans 18 amino acids. The V gene's germline CDR1 is SGHVS and CDR2 FNYEAQ. The CDR3 sequence is CASSFRSAGSRDTDTQYF. In DNA, the CDR3 is TGTGCCAGCAGCTTTCGTAGTGCCGGTTCGCGGGACACAGATACGCAGTATTTT.

The CDR3 nucleotides read TGTGCCAGCAGGCCTACTGTATTGAACACTGAAGCTTTCTTT. It encodes CASRPTVLNTEAFF. V gene TRBV28 combines with J gene TRBJ1-1, with unresolved D. Trimming left V 6 bases short and J 0 bases short, with 11 bases between. The CDR3 contains 14 residues. CDR1 and CDR2 (germline): MDHEN, SYDVKM.

V usage is TRBV7-9 and J usage is TRBJ1-2, with D perhaps matching TRBD1 (6 bases). V was clipped by 5 bases and J by 8 bases, with 24 bases between them. The CDR3 is made up of 16 amino acids. CDR1 and CDR2 (germline): SEHNR, FQNEAQ (reference sequence). CDR3 protein: CASSPEAGQPRVGYTF. The CDR3 nucleotides read TGTGCCAGCAGCCCCGAAGCCGGACAGCCCAGGGTGGGCTACACCTTC.

This chain links TRBV5-5 with TRBJ2-5; no reliable D call. Trimming cost V 5 bases and J 4 bases, with 6 bases left between them. CDR1 SGHKS and CDR2 YYEKEE come from the germline V gene (reference sequence). The CDR3 runs 11 residues. The CDR3 is CASRPPETQYF. CDR3 coding DNA: TGTGCCAGCAGGCCCCCAGAGACCCAGTACTTC.

The chain recombines TRBV3-1 (or the pseudogene TRBV3-2) with TRBJ2-1; D not resolved. Per the germline V gene, CDR1 is LGHDT and CDR2 is YNNKEL (reference sequence). Trimming left V 1 base short and J 1 base short, with 14 bases between. The CDR3 has 17 residues. The CDR3 loop is CASSQGVTDASYNEQFF. DNA of the CDR3: TGTGCCAGCAGCCAAGGCGTAACAGACGCTTCCTACAATGAGCAGTTCTTC.

The genes are TRBV7-9 and TRBJ2-1, with TRBD1 matching 7 bases. This CDR3 is built from 14 residues. CDR1 is SEHNR, CDR2 FQNEAQ, per germline (reference sequence). Trimming removed 4 bases from V and 7 bases from J; junction bases left unmatched: 7. DNA of the CDR3: TGTGCCAGCAGCTCCCGGGACAGCTGGAATGAGCAGTTCTTC. It codes for CASSSRDSWNEQFF.

This rearrangement joins TRBV30 to TRBJ2-5; D unresolved. From germline, CDR1 is GTSNPN and CDR2 SVGIG (reference sequence). The CDR3 has 13 amino acids. V was shortened by 0 bases and J by 4 bases, with 9 bases between the two germline ends. CDR3 in amino acids: CAWSVGVGETQYF. The CDR3 DNA is TGTGCCTGGAGTGTTGGAGTGGGAGAGACCCAGTACTTC.

The CDR3 region is CASREGEGEKLFF. For the CDR3, the DNA is TGTGCCAGCAGAGAGGGCGAGGGTGAAAAACTGTTTTTT. The chain is built from TRBV2 and TRBJ1-4; unclear D gene. Germline V gives CDR1 SNHLY, CDR2 FYNNEI. Between the trimmed V and J ends, which lost 6 bases and 7 bases, there was a span of 12 bases. The CDR3 loop spans 13 amino acids.

The chain couples TRBV20-1 to TRBJ1-5; D not certain. V was cut by 6 bases and J by 7 bases, with 10 bases left in between. The CDR3 runs 11 residues. In germline, CDR1 is DFQATT, CDR2 SNEGSKA (reference sequence). The chain's CDR3 is CSASRGQPQHF. DNA for the CDR3: TGCAGTGCCAGTAGAGGCCAGCCCCAGCATTTT.

The J gene is TRBJ2-7, the V gene TRBV19; D is possibly TRBD1 (6 bases). V lost 3 bases and J 3 bases, leaving 15 bases between the germline ends. The germline gives CDR1 LNHDA, CDR2 SQIVND (reference sequence). CDR3 length: 15 amino acids. This CDR3 reads CASSILAGDRYEQYF. The CDR3 region has the DNA TGTGCCAGTAGTATTCTGGCAGGGGATCGCTACGAGCAGTACTTC.

The rearrangement uses TRBV5-4 and TRBJ2-7; D is possibly TRBD1 or TRBD2 (5 bases each). Trimming took off 4 bases at V and 3 bases at J, with 14 bases between the two ends. The CDR3 runs to 14 residues. Germline V gene lookup returns CDR1 SGHNT and CDR2 YYREEE (reference sequence). This CDR3 is CASSTRGRSYEQYF. The CDR3 DNA reads as TGTGCCAGCAGCACGAGGGGACGGAGCTACGAGCAGTACTTC.

This CDR3 is CASSQGQGMNTEAFF. Written as DNA, the CDR3 is TGTGCCAGCTCACAAGGACAGGGGATGAACACTGAAGCTTTCTTT. The chain couples TRBV18 to TRBJ1-1, with TRBD1 identical over 9 bases. The CDR3 runs to 15 residues. Germline values: CDR1 KGHSH, CDR2 LQKENI. V dropped 4 bases and J dropped 0; count of bases not matched to a gene: 3.

V usage is TRBV30 and J usage is TRBJ2-7; 9 bases align to TRBD2. With V trimmed by 7 bases and J by 5 bases, 9 bases remained unmatched. The germline CDR1 and CDR2 sequences are GTSNPN and SVGIG (reference sequence). The CDR3 covers 13 residues. The CDR3: CALDSGSPNEQYF. The CDR3 nucleotides are TGTGCCTTGGATAGCGGGAGTCCCAACGAGCAGTACTTC.

The CDR3 loop reads CASSIVGGGSYEQYF. The CDR3 DNA reads as TGTGCCAGTAGTATAGTCGGAGGGGGATCCTACGAGCAGTACTTC. V and J are TRBV19 and TRBJ2-7; D possibly uses TRBD1 or TRBD2 (6 bases each). Per germline, CDR1 LNHDA and CDR2 SQIVND (reference sequence). This CDR3 comprises 15 residues. Trimming cost V 1 base and J 1 base, with 11 bases left between them.

This clone was seen only a few times. The rearrangement joins TRBV28 to TRBJ1-2; D is perhaps TRBD1 (5 bases). Germline V lookup: CDR1 MDHEN, CDR2 SYDVKM. This CDR3 spans 14 amino acids. Trimming took off 5 bases at V and 4 bases at J, with 14 bases between the two ends. The CDR3 DNA follows: TGTGCCAGCAGTACCTCGGGACGGACCTATGGCTACACCTTC. Translated, it gives CASSTSGRTYGYTF.

The genes are TRBV5-5 and TRBJ2-2, with D unresolved. There are 16 residues in the CDR3. The V and J ends lost 5 bases and 1 base respectively, with 15 bases between them. Germline V lookup: CDR1 SGHKS, CDR2 YYEKEE (reference sequence). The CDR3 protein is CASSSPWGLNTGELFF. CDR3 coding DNA: TGTGCCAGCAGTTCTCCCTGGGGATTGAACACCGGGGAGCTGTTTTTT.

The CDR3, as DNA: TGTGCCAGTAGTAACCGGGACAGGACGTACGTCCTGACTTTC. As protein: CASSNRDRTYVLTF. The genes are TRBV19 and TRBJ2-6; TRBD1 matches at 8 bases. Trimming cost V 4 bases and J 11 bases; bases outside gene matches: 7. This CDR3 comprises 14 residues. Germline CDR1 and CDR2: LNHDA and SQIVND (reference sequence).